This TCR beta chain is drawn from a study of T-cell memory formation after mild COVID-19. CDR1 DFQATT and CDR2 SNEGSKA come from the germline V gene (reference sequence). The CDR3 sequence is 14 residues long. Trimming cost V 3 bases and J 4 bases, with 14 bases left between them. Note on this clonotype: What it recognizes is unknown.

Overall study findings and caveats: The finding that pre-infection memory included some responding clones suggested that cross-reactive memory joined. CD4+ clones that contracted lay mainly in CM and EM; CD8+ ones lay in EMRA.

The TCR alpha and TCR beta cDNA libraries, bearing sample barcodes and UMIs, were generated by 5'RACE using constant-segment primers. TCRdb reanalysed the 5' RACE reads using MiXCR and keeps one entry per CDR3 protein. The data hold roughly 410,000 distinct CDR3 sequences, with 24% observed a single time. Sequencing was done on a sample of PBMCs or a T cell subset sorted from them (not recorded which). The TCR comes from an adult woman who had mild COVID-19 (a few samples of this study predate the infection). Cell type and time point are not known. V and J are TRBV20-1 and TRBJ2-3; D is undetermined. The DNA of the CDR3 is TGCAGTGCTAGCCCGGGCGTTGGGGCAGATACGCAGTATTTT. Amino acids: CSASPGVGADTQYF.